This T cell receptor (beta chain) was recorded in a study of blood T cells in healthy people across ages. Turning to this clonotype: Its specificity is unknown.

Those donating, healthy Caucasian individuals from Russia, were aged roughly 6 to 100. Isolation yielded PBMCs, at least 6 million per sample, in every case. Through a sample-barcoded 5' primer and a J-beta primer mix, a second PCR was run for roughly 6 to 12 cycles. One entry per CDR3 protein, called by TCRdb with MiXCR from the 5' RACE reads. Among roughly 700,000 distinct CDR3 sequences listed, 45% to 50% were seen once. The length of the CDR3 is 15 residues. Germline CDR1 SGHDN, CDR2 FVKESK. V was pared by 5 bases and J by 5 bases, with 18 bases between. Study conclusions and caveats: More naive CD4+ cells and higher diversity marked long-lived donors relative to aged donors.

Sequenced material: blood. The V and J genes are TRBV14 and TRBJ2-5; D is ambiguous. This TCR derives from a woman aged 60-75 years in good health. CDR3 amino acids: CASSVDKRARETQYF. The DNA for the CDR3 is TGTGCCAGCAGCGTCGACAAGCGCGCCAGGGAGACCCAGTACTTC.